The clone carrying this T cell receptor (beta chain) showed up just a few times. Its antigen is as yet unknown. The sample originates from a study of CD8 T cells in ankylosing spondylitis. Broader study findings: Significant enrichment of disease-linked clones was reportedly seen in matched ankylosing spondylitis synovial fluid. Disease-linked clones had a CD8+ phenotype and relatively low frequency in peripheral blood. Within ankylosing spondylitis blood, a TCR beta motif made up of eight or nine highly homologous variants appeared to be characteristic.

The CDR3 covers 16 residues. CDR1 and CDR2 (germline): SNHLY, FYNNEI. V dropped 2 bases and J dropped 6; count of bases not matched to a gene: 6. For TCR beta, libraries came from quantitative 5'-RACE with molecular barcodes. TCRdb reanalysed the 5' RACE reads using MiXCR and keeps one entry per CDR3 protein. The repertoire holds 200,000 or so distinct CDR3 sequences, with over 10% as singletons. The source is a female donor with ankylosing spondylitis or in good health (not recorded which). Material: blood, either unsorted or a sorted T cell fraction (not recorded which). This chain uses TRBV2 with TRBJ2-1; 11 bases agree with TRBD2. CDR3 coding DNA: TGTGCCAGCAGTGAACTAGCGGGAGGTCGGGGCAATGAGCAGTTCTTC. Protein: CASSELAGGRGNEQFF.